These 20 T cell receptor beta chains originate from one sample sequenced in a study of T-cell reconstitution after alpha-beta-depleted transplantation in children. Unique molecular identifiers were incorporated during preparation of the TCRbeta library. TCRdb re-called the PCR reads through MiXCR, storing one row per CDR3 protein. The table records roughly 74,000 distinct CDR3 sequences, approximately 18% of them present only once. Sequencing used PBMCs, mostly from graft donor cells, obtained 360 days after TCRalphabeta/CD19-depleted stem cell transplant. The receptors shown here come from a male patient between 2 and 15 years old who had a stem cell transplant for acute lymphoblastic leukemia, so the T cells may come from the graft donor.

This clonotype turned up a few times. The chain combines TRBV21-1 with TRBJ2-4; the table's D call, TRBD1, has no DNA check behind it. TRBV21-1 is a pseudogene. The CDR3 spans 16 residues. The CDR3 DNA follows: TGTGCCAGCACCTCCTGGGCGGGGCCAGCCAAAAACATTCAGTACTTC. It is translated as CASTSWAGPAKNIQYF.

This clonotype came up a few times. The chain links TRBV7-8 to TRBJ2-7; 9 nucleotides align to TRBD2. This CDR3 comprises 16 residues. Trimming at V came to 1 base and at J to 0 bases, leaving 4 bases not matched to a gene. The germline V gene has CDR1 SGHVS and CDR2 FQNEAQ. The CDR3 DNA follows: TGTGCCAGCAGCTTAGTAGTTAGCGGGAGCTCCTACGAGCAGTACTTC. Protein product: CASSLVVSGSSYEQYF. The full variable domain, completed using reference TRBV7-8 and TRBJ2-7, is GAGVSQSPRYKVAKRGQDVALRCDPISGHVSLFWYQQALGQGPEFLTYFQNEAQLDKSGLPSDRFFAERPEGSVSTLKIQRTQQEDSAVYLCASSLVVSGSSYEQYFGPGTRLTVT.

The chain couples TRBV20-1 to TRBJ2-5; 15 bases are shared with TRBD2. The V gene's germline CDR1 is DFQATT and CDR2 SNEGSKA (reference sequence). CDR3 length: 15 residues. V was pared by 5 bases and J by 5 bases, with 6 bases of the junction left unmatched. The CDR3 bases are TGCAGTGCTGGACTAGCGGGAGGGCCTTGGGAGACCCAGTACTTC. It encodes CSAGLAGGPWETQYF.

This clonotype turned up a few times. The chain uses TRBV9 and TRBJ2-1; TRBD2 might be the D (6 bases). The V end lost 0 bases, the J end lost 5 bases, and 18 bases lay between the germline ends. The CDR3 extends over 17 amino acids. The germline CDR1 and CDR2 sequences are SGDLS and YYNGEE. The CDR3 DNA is TGTGCCAGCAGCGTAGGCCCCGGAGGGCCAATCGACAATGAGCAGTTCTTC. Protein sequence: CASSVGPGGPIDNEQFF.

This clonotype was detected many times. CDR3 sequence: CASSTRGREQYF. DNA for the CDR3: TGTGCCAGCAGCACCAGGGGGCGCGAGCAGTACTTC. The chain recombines TRBV6-5 with TRBJ2-7; 8 nucleotides agree with TRBD1. Trimming cost V 6 bases and J 6 bases; bases outside gene matches: 4. CDR3 length: 12 amino acids. Looked up from germline, CDR1 is MNHEY and CDR2 is SVGAGI.

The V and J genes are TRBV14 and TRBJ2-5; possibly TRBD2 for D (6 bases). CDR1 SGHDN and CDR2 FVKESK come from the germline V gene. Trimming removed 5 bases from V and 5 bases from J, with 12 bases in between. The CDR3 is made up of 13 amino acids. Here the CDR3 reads CASSISGVETQYF. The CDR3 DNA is TGTGCCAGCAGCATTAGCGGCGTGGAGACCCAGTACTTC.

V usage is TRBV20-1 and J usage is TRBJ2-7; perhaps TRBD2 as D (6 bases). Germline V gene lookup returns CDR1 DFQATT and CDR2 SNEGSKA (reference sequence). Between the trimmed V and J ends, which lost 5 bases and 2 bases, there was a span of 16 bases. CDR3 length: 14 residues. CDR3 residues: CSAGRTSSTYEQYF. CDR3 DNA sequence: TGCAGTGCTGGGAGGACAAGCTCTACCTACGAGCAGTACTTC.

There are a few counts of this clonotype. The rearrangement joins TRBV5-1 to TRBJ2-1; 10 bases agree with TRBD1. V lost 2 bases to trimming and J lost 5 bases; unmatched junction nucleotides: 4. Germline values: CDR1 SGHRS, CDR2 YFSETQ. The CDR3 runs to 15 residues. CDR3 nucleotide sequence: TGCGCCAGCAGCTTAGGACAGGGGGGGAACAATGAGCAGTTCTTC. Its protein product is CASSLGQGGNNEQFF.

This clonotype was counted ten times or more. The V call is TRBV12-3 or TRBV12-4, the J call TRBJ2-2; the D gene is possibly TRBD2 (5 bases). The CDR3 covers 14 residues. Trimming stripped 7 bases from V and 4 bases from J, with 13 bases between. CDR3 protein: CASKVYGITGELFF. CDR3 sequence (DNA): TGTGCCAGCAAAGTATACGGGATCACCGGGGAGCTGTTTTTT.

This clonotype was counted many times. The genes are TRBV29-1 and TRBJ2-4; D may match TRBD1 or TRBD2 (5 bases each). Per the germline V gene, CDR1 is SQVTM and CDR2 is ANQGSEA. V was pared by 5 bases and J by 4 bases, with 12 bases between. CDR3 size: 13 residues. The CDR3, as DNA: TGCAGCGTTTCGGGGCAGAAAAAAAACATTCAGTACTTC. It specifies CSVSGQKKNIQYF.

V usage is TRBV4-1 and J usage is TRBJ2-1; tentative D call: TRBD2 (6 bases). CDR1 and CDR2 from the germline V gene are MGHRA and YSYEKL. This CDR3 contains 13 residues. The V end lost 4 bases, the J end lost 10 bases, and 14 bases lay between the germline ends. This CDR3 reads CASSRAGSREQFF. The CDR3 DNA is TGCGCCAGCAGCCGGGCGGGGAGTAGGGAGCAGTTCTTC.

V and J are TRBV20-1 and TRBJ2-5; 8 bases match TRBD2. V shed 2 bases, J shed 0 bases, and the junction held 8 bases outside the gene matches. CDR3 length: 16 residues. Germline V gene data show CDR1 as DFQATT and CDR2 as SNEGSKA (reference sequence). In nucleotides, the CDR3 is TGCAGTGCTAGAAAGGGGCTAGCGGGCTACCAAGAGACCCAGTACTTC. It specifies CSARKGLAGYQETQYF.

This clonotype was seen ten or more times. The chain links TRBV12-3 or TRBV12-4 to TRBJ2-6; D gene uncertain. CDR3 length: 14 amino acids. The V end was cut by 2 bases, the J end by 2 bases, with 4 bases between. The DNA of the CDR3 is TGTGCCAGCAGTTTAAGGGCTGGGGCCAACGTCCTGACTTTC. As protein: CASSLRAGANVLTF.

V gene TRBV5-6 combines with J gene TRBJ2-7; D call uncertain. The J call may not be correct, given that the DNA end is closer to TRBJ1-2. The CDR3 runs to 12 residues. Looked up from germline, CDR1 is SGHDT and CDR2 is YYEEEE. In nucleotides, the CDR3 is TGTGCCAGCAGCTCCCCAGCAGGCGGCTACACCTTC. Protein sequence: CASSSPAGGYTF.

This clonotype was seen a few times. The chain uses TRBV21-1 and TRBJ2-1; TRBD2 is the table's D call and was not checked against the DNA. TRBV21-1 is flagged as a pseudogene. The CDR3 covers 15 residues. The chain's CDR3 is CASSNRTSLYNEQFF. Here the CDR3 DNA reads TGTGCCAGCAGCAATAGGACTAGCCTGTACAATGAGCAGTTCTTC.

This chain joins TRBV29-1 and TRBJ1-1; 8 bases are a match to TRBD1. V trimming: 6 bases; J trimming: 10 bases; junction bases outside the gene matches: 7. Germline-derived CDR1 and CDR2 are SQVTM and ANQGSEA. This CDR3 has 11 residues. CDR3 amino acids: CSVVGQGRAFF. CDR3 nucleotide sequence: TGCAGCGTCGTTGGACAGGGCCGAGCTTTCTTT.

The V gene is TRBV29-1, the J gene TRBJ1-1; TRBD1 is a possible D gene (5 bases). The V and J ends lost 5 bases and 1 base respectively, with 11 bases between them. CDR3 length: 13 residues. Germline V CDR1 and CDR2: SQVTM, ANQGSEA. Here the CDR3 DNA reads TGCAGCGTTTTGGGGCGGGGGAACACTGAAGCTTTCTTT. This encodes CSVLGRGNTEAFF.

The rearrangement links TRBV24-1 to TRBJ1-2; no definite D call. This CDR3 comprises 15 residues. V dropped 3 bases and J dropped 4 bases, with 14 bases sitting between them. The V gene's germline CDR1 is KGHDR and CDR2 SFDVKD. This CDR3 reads CATSDIKDGLYGYTF. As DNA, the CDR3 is TGTGCCACCAGTGATATCAAGGACGGGCTCTATGGCTACACCTTC.

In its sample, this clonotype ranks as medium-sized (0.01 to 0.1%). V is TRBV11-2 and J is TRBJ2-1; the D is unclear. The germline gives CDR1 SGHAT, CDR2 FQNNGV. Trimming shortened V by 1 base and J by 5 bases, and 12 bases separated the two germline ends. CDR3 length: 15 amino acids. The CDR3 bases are TGTGCCAGCAGCTTAGCTAGTTTAGGGAACAATGAGCAGTTCTTC. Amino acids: CASSLASLGNNEQFF.

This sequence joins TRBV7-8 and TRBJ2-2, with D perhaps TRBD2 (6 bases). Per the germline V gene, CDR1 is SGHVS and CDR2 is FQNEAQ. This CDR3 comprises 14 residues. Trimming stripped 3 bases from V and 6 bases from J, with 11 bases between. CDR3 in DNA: TGTGCCAGCAGCTTGGAGGGGAGGTCCGGGGAGCTGTTTTTT. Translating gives CASSLEGRSGELFF.